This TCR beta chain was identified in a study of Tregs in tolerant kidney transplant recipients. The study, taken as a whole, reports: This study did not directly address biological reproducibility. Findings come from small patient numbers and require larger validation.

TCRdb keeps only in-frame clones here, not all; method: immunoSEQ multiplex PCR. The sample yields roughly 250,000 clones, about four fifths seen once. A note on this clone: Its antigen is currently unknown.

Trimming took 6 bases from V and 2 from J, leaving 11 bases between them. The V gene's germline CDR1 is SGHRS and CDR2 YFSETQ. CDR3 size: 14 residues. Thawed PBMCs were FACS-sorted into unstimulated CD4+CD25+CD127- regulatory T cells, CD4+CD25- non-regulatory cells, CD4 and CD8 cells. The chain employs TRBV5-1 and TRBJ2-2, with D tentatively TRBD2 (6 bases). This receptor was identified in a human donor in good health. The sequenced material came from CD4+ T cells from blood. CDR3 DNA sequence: TGCGCCAGCACGCGGGACTTAAACACCGGGGAGCTGTTTTTT. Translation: CASTRDLNTGELFF.